This TCR beta chain was recovered during a study of blood T cells in healthy people across ages. Study conclusions and caveats: Relative to aged donors, long-lived donors carried more naive CD4+ cells and displayed higher diversity.

Germline loops: CDR1 SGHRS, CDR2 YFSETQ. With 3 bases removed from V and 4 bases from J, the gap between germline ends came to 16 bases. CDR3 size: 15 residues. The draw of peripheral blood yielded approximately 10 milliliters from each donor. The study isolated at least 7 million PBMCs from each sample. Together with a sample-barcoded 5' primer, a J-beta primer mix was included in a second PCR lasting about 7 to 12 cycles. Using its own MiXCR run on the 5' RACE reads, TCRdb lists one record per CDR3 protein. The data show under 800,000 distinct CDR3 sequences, with about 40% seen just once and roughly 20% held by the top ten. On this clonotype: The antigen is undetermined.

The sample was blood. This receptor was taken from an older woman in good health. The J gene is TRBJ1-1, the V gene TRBV5-1; D may be TRBD1 (6 bases). This chain's CDR3 is CASSSAQGETTEAFF. CDR3 sequence (DNA): TGCGCCAGCAGCTCCGCACAGGGTGAGACCACTGAAGCTTTCTTT.